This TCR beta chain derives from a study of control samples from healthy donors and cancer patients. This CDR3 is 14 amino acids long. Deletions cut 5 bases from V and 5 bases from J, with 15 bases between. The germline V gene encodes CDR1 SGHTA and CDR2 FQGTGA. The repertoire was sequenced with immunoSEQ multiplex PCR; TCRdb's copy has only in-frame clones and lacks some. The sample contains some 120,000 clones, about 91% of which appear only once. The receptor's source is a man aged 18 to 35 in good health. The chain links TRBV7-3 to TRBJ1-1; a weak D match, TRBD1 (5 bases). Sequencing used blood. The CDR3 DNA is TGTGCCAGCAGCCCCGGAAGGGGAGGGACTGAAGCTTTCTTT. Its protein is CASSPGRGGTEAFF.